Listed below are T cell receptor beta chains from one sample, sequenced in a study of CD8 T cells in Susac syndrome. TCRdb independently ran MiXCR on the immunoSEQ multiplex PCR reads; one entry per CDR3 protein. The data show 150,000 to 200,000 distinct CDR3 sequences, less than 95% seen once. Sample: CD4+ T cells from PBMCs. The source is a human donor with multiple sclerosis. Both conserved end residues are part of each CDR3. The D gene is left open where the match is weak. The size entry is marked missing in some rows and otherwise reads once, few, many or a size class.

D,J,V,size,CDR3,DNA
NA,TRBJ2-7,TRBV6-1,NA,CASSLSGRPYEQYF,TGTGCCAGCAGCCTTAGCGGACGACCCTACGAGCAGTACTTC
TRBD1,TRBJ1-5,TRBV5-6,NA,CASSSRDRGNQPQHF,TGTGCCAGCAGCTCCCGGGACAGGGGCAATCAGCCCCAGCATTTT
TRBD1,TRBJ1-1,TRBV12-3/TRBV12-4,NA,CASSPTGGGNTEAFF,TGTGCCAGCAGTCCGACAGGGGGTGGGAACACTGAAGCTTTCTTT
NA,TRBJ1-1,TRBV28,NA,CASSNFVGNTEAFF,TGTGCCAGCAGTAATTTCGTCGGGAACACTGAAGCTTTCTTT
NA,TRBJ1-1,TRBV3-1,NA,CASSQDPFYGTEAFF,TGTGCCAGCAGCCAAGACCCCTTTTATGGTACTGAAGCTTTCTTT
TRBD2,TRBJ2-3,TRBV9,NA,CASSDPSGSDTQYF,TGTGCCAGCAGCGATCCTAGCGGGAGCGATACGCAGTATTTT
NA,TRBJ2-2,TRBV30,NA,CAWRVNTGELFF,TGTGCCTGGAGAGTGAACACCGGGGAGCTGTTTTTT
NA,TRBJ1-2,TRBV27,few,CASGRTNYGYTF,TGTGCCAGCGGCAGGACTAACTATGGCTACACCTTC
TRBD2,TRBJ2-5,TRBV12-3/TRBV12-4,once,CASSSPMSGREETQYF,TGTGCCAGCAGTTCGCCGATGAGCGGGAGGGAAGAGACCCAGTACTTC
NA,TRBJ2-6,TRBV30,NA,CAWRSSSGANVLTF,TGTGCCTGGAGATCCAGTTCTGGGGCCAACGTCCTGACTTTC
NA,TRBJ1-1,TRBV30,NA,CAWSPGGVAFF,TGTGCCTGGAGCCCGGGGGGGGTTGCTTTCTTT
NA,TRBJ2-1,TRBV6-5,NA,CAISDGSLHNEQFF,TGTGCCATCTCCGACGGTTCGTTGCACAATGAGCAGTTCTTC
NA,TRBJ2-5,TRBV15,NA,CATSREVGETQYF,TGTGCCACCAGCAGAGAGGTAGGAGAGACCCAGTACTTC
TRBD2,TRBJ2-5,TRBV20-1,NA,CSAATSGEETQYF,TGCAGTGCGGCAACTAGCGGAGAAGAGACCCAGTACTTC
NA,TRBJ2-5,TRBV24-1,NA,CATSDPSPGNLETQYF,TGTGCCACCAGTGATCCGTCACCCGGGAATTTGGAGACCCAGTACTTC
TRBD1,TRBJ2-7,TRBV27,NA,CASSFKSQGASYEQYF,TGTGCCAGCAGTTTCAAGTCACAGGGGGCATCGTACGAGCAGTACTTC
TRBD2,TRBJ2-1,TRBV3-1,once,CASSQKREYYNEQFF,TGTGCCAGCAGCCAAAAGCGGGAGTACTACAATGAGCAGTTCTTC
NA,TRBJ2-2,TRBV4-1,NA,CATPEGIGRRNTGELFF,TGCGCCACCCCGGAGGGAATAGGACGGAGGAACACCGGGGAGCTGTTTTTT
NA,TRBJ2-7,TRBV28,NA,CASSRNYEQYF,TGTGCCAGCAGCCGAAACTACGAGCAGTACTTC
NA,TRBJ1-5,TRBV20-1,once,CSARDRGSGSQSNQPQHF,TGCAGTGCTAGAGATCGGGGGAGCGGGAGTCAGAGCAATCAGCCCCAGCATTTT
TRBD1,TRBJ1-3,TRBV5-1,NA,CASRSEGATGNTIYF,TGCGCCAGCAGGTCCGAGGGGGCGACCGGAAACACCATATATTTT
TRBD1,TRBJ1-2,TRBV29-1,NA,CSVEPTGQEHGYTF,TGCAGCGTTGAACCCACGGGACAGGAACATGGCTACACCTTC
TRBD1,TRBJ1-2,TRBV30,once,CAWSRTGDYGYTF,TGTGCCTGGAGTCGAACAGGGGATTATGGCTACACCTTC
NA,TRBJ2-7,TRBV7-9,NA,CASSPRRTSYEQYF,TGTGCCAGCAGCCCTCGGCGGACCTCCTACGAGCAGTACTTC
NA,TRBJ2-2,TRBV5-1,NA,CATRDGSSNGELFF,TGCGCCACCAGGGACGGTAGTAGTAACGGGGAGCTGTTTTTT
NA,TRBJ2-3,TRBV5-1,NA,CASRPDSSTDTQYF,TGCGCCAGCAGACCGGACAGCAGCACAGATACGCAGTATTTT
TRBD2,TRBJ2-5,TRBV24-1,NA,CATSAGARAGGQETQYF,TGTGCCACCAGTGCCGGAGCCCGAGCGGGAGGGCAAGAGACCCAGTACTTC
NA,TRBJ1-5,TRBV16,NA,CASSQDGRNQPQHF,TGTGCCAGCAGCCAAGATGGTCGCAATCAGCCCCAGCATTTT
NA,TRBJ2-3,TRBV6-2/TRBV6-3,NA,CASRNTDTQYF,TGTGCCAGCAGGAACACAGATACGCAGTATTTT
NA,TRBJ1-1,TRBV12-3/TRBV12-4,NA,CASSLEAGTEAFF,TGTGCCAGCAGTTTAGAGGCGGGGACTGAAGCTTTCTTT
NA,TRBJ1-5,TRBV19,NA,CASSSWDRGVIQPQHF,TGTGCCAGTAGTTCCTGGGACCGTGGGGTTATTCAGCCCCAGCATTTT
TRBD1,TRBJ2-5,TRBV5-4,NA,CASSPRTGTGSSQYF,TGTGCCAGCAGCCCGAGAACCGGGACAGGGAGTTCCCAGTACTTC
TRBD2,TRBJ2-7,TRBV7-2,NA,CASSLSASGRRVYF,TGTGCCAGCAGCTTATCGGCTAGCGGGAGGCGTGTGTACTTC
TRBD1,TRBJ2-7,TRBV18,few,CASSSGQGRDEQYF,TGTGCCAGCTCATCTGGACAGGGTCGGGACGAGCAGTACTTC
NA,TRBJ1-4,TRBV19,NA,CASRPGTVTEKLFF,TGTGCCAGTAGACCCGGGACCGTCACTGAAAAACTGTTTTTT
NA,TRBJ1-1,TRBV6-6,NA,CASTLSGLEAFF,TGTGCCAGCACCCTGTCTGGGCTTGAAGCTTTCTTT
NA,TRBJ2-1,TRBV6-1,NA,CASSEASEARGFF,TGTGCCAGCAGTGAAGCGTCGGAGGCGCGGGGGTTCTTC
TRBD1,TRBJ2-7,TRBV27,NA,CASSSDRGLYEQYF,TGTGCCAGCAGCTCGGACAGGGGGCTTTACGAGCAGTACTTC
NA,TRBJ1-1,TRBV5-1,NA,CASSLENPIDTEAFF,TGCGCCAGCAGCTTGGAGAACCCCATTGACACTGAAGCTTTCTTT
NA,TRBJ2-5,TRBV12-3/TRBV12-4,NA,CASSFFNVETQYF,TGTGCCAGCAGTTTTTTTAACGTAGAGACCCAGTACTTC
NA,TRBJ2-5,TRBV7-2,NA,CASSRAGGETQYF,TGTGCCAGCAGCCGCGCCGGAGGGGAGACCCAGTACTTC
NA,TRBJ1-1,TRBV20-1,NA,CSAGRTGGNTEAFF,TGCAGTGCGGGGAGGACGGGAGGGAACACTGAAGCTTTCTTT
TRBD2,TRBJ2-4,TRBV5-1,NA,CASSPASGSAKNIQYF,TGCGCCAGCAGCCCGGCGAGCGGGAGTGCCAAAAACATTCAGTACTTC
TRBD2,TRBJ2-1,TRBV24-1,NA,CATNAGGLGYEQFF,TGTGCCACCAATGCGGGAGGGCTGGGCTATGAGCAGTTCTTC
NA,TRBJ2-1,TRBV2,NA,CASSEGRDSNEQFF,TGTGCCAGCAGTGAGGGGCGGGATAGCAATGAGCAGTTCTTC
NA,TRBJ2-5,TRBV12-3/TRBV12-4,NA,CASSTLGQGKTQYF,TGTGCCAGCAGTACCCTCGGCCAGGGGAAGACCCAGTACTTC
NA,TRBJ2-2,TRBV18,NA,CASSPQPTGTSGELFF,TGTGCCAGCTCACCACAACCGACTGGGACGTCCGGGGAGCTGTTTTTT
TRBD1,TRBJ2-7,TRBV4-2,once,CASSRDRGTYEQYF,TGTGCCAGCAGTCGAGACAGGGGGACCTACGAGCAGTACTTC
TRBD1,TRBJ1-1,TRBV11-2,few,CASSFGQGGTEAFF,TGTGCCAGCAGCTTCGGACAGGGCGGCACTGAAGCTTTCTTT
TRBD2,TRBJ2-2,TRBV12-5,NA,CASGRPRMTSGLNTGELFF,TGTGCTAGTGGCCGCCCACGTATGACTAGCGGGTTGAACACCGGGGAGCTGTTTTTT
TRBD1,TRBJ2-7,TRBV28,NA,CASSSPGGPTYEQYF,TGTGCCAGCAGTTCCCCAGGGGGCCCTACCTACGAGCAGTACTTC
NA,TRBJ2-6,TRBV12-3/TRBV12-4,NA,CASTLGGAGANVLTF,TGTGCCAGCACACTGGGGGGCGCTGGGGCCAACGTCCTGACTTTC
NA,TRBJ2-2,TRBV3-1,NA,CASSLVRRTGELFF,TGTGCCAGCAGCCTCGTTCGACGCACCGGGGAGCTGTTTTTT
TRBD1,TRBJ2-7,TRBV12-3/TRBV12-4,NA,CASMRGQGVYEQYF,TGTGCCAGCATGAGGGGACAGGGGGTGTACGAGCAGTACTTC
NA,TRBJ1-2,TRBV20-1,once,CSAMVSGAVDGYTF,TGCAGTGCCATGGTGTCAGGGGCTGTCGATGGCTACACCTTC
TRBD1,TRBJ2-2,TRBV28,NA,CASGQGASGPGELFF,TGTGCCAGCGGACAGGGGGCGTCAGGTCCCGGGGAGCTGTTTTTT
TRBD1,TRBJ1-5,TRBV29-1,NA,CSVQGASNQPQHF,TGCAGCGTACAGGGGGCAAGCAATCAGCCCCAGCATTTT
TRBD1,TRBJ2-4,TRBV7-9,NA,CASSFWVGQGFQYF,TGTGCCAGCAGCTTCTGGGTCGGACAGGGGTTCCAGTACTTC
NA,TRBJ2-5,TRBV3-1,NA,CASSHPAGETQYF,TGTGCCAGCAGCCACCCAGCCGGGGAGACCCAGTACTTC